These T cell receptor beta chains were read from a single sample in a study of cytomegalovirus exposure and HLA in healthy donors. Only in-frame clones appear in the TCRdb table, and some are missing; sequencing was by immunoSEQ multiplex PCR. The sample has roughly 120,000 clones, 88% seen once; the top ten hold 4.4%. The sequencing sample was made of PBMCs. The receptors derive from a man between 18 and 29 years old in good health and CMV-seropositive. Both conserved end residues are part of each CDR3. The D gene is left open where the match is weak. Size values are once, few and many counts, or a class for expanded clones, and some rows have none.

CDR3nt	CDR3aa	v_gene	j_gene	d_gene	abundance
TGTGCCAGCAGCCAAGGGTCTGGCAGCTCTGGAAACACCATATATTTT	CASSQGSGSSGNTIYF	TRBV4-2	TRBJ1-3	-	-
TGTGCCAGTAGTACGGGACAGGGCGTCCACGAGCAGTACTTC	CASSTGQGVHEQYF	TRBV19	TRBJ2-7	TRBD1	-
TGCGCCAGCAGCCAACCGGGAACTCACTATAATTCACCCCTCCACTTT	CASSQPGTHYNSPLHF	TRBV4-3	TRBJ1-6	-	-
TGTGCCAGCAGCCTAACCGCTGGAAACACCATATATTTT	CASSLTAGNTIYF	TRBV7-9	TRBJ1-3	-	-
TGCAGCGCCGCAGGCACTAGCAATCAGCCCCAGCATTTT	CSAAGTSNQPQHF	TRBV29-1	TRBJ1-5	-	-
TGTGCCAGCAGCCCGAGACAGAGCTCTGGAAACACCATATATTTT	CASSPRQSSGNTIYF	TRBV9	TRBJ1-3	-	-
TGTGCCAGCAGTCATAGCGGGGGGGGTTACAATGAGCAGTTCTTC	CASSHSGGGYNEQFF	TRBV7-7	TRBJ2-1	TRBD2	-
TGTGCCAGTAAAGGGACAGGGTACACCGGGGAGCTGTTTTTT	CASKGTGYTGELFF	TRBV19	TRBJ2-2	TRBD1	-
TGTGCCAGCAGCCCTAGGGGCTCCGACAGGGAAAAGCAGTACTTC	CASSPRGSDREKQYF	TRBV11-3	TRBJ2-7	TRBD1	-
TGTGCCAGCTCACCGGTCCAGGGTACGAAAGAGACCCAGTACTTC	CASSPVQGTKETQYF	TRBV18	TRBJ2-5	-	-
TGTGCCAGCAGTTTACCGGTACCAAATGCGAATCAGCCCCAGCATTTT	CASSLPVPNANQPQHF	TRBV28	TRBJ1-5	-	-
TGTGCCAGCAGCCCAATCGGGACAGATACGCAGTATTTT	CASSPIGTDTQYF	TRBV14	TRBJ2-3	-	-
TGTGCCAGCAGTTTATTAGGCAGGGATTCACCCCTCCACTTT	CASSLLGRDSPLHF	TRBV27	TRBJ1-6	-	once